This T cell receptor beta chain was sequenced during a study of regulatory T cells in long-lasting Graves disease. The CDR3 consists of 14 residues. The V gene lost 2 bases and the J gene lost 2 bases, with 11 bases spanning the gap. Per germline, CDR1 SGHNT and CDR2 YYREEE (reference sequence). Sequencing libraries for TCR beta were prepared with iRepertoire HTBI primers and Arm-PCR of CDR3 regions. MiXCR, run by TCRdb on the multiplex PCR reads, gives a single entry per CDR3 protein. The profile shows some 350,000 distinct CDR3 sequences, 15% to 20% of them singletons. In this sample, this clonotype turned up a few times. Antigen unknown. Study results and limitations: Persistent disease samples used TRBV28, TRBJ1-2 and TRBJ2-5 preferentially.

Time point reported: newly diagnosed GD, antithyroid drugs for less than 3 months. From PBMCs, RNA was extracted and then used to make the TCR library. Per American Thyroid Association guidelines, Graves' disease was diagnosed. Staff drew around 10 milliliters of peripheral blood into EDTA tubes. This same sample was also part of a study on T cells in Graves' hyperthyroidism and ophthalmopathy.

The clonotype comes from a woman between 18 and 30 years old with Graves disease. The rearrangement links TRBV5-4 to TRBJ2-7; perhaps TRBD1 as D (5 bases). Source: peripheral blood mononuclear cells (PBMCs), taken at new diagnosis, from a patient treated with antithyroid drugs. In nucleotides, the CDR3 is TGTGCCAGCAGCTTAAGGGGATTTACCTACGAGCAGTACTTC. The encoded protein is CASSLRGFTYEQYF. Filled out from reference TRBV5-4 and TRBJ2-7, the complete variable domain reads ETGVTQSPTHLIKTRGQQVTLRCSSQSGHNTVSWYQQALGQGPQFIFQYYREEENGRGNFPPRFSGLQFPNYSSELNVNALELDDSALYLCASSLRGFTYEQYFGPGTRLTVT.